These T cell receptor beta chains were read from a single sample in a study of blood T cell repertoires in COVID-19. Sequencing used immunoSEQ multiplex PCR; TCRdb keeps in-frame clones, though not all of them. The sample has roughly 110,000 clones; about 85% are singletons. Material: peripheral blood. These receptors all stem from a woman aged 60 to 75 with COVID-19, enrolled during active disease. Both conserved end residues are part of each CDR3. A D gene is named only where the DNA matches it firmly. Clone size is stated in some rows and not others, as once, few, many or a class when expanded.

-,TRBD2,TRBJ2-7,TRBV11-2,CASSFGLADEQYF,TGTGCCAGCAGCTTTGGACTAGCTGACGAGCAGTACTTC
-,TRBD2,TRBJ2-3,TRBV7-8,CASSLASGGGPDTQYF,TGTGCCAGCAGCTTAGCGAGCGGCGGGGGACCAGATACGCAGTATTTT
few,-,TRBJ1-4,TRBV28,CASSLGQRVEKLFF,TGTGCCAGCAGTTTAGGACAGAGGGTTGAAAAACTGTTTTTT
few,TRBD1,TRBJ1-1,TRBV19,CASSIDAVTGGWRTEAFF,TGTGCCAGTAGTATAGATGCAGTGACAGGGGGCTGGAGAACTGAAGCTTTCTTT
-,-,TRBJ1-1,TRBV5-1,CASSLGILENTEAFF,TGCGCCAGCAGCTTGGGAATCTTAGAGAACACTGAAGCTTTCTTT
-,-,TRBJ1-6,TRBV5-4,CASSPGRTTPYNSPLHF,TGTGCCAGCAGCCCCGGGAGGACAACCCCCTATAATTCACCCCTCCACTTT
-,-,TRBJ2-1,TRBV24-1,CATSDFTRNEQFF,TGTGCCACCAGTGATTTTACACGCAATGAGCAGTTCTTC
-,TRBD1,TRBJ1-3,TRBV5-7,CASSLADRADSGNTIYF,TGTGCCAGCAGCTTGGCCGACAGGGCCGACTCTGGAAACACCATATATTTT
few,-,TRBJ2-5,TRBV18,CASSPSFNKQETQYF,TGTGCCAGCTCACCGAGTTTCAATAAACAAGAGACCCAGTACTTC
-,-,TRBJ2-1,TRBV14,CASSQPGADSYNEQFF,TGTGCCAGCAGCCAACCCGGGGCGGACAGCTACAATGAGCAGTTCTTC
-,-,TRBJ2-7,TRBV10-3,CAISETGAYEQYF,TGTGCCATCAGTGAGACCGGAGCCTACGAGCAGTACTTC
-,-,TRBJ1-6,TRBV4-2,CASSQGTGYNSPLHF,TGTGCCAGCAGCCAAGGAACAGGGTATAATTCACCCCTCCACTTT
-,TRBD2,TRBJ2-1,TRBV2,CASPSGTSGENEQFF,TGTGCCAGCCCTTCGGGGACTAGCGGGGAGAATGAGCAGTTCTTC
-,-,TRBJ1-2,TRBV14,CASSPRDYGYTF,TGTGCCAGCAGCCCTCGAGACTATGGCTACACCTTC
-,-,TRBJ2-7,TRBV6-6,CASSYASYEQYF,TGTGCCAGCAGTTACGCGAGCTACGAGCAGTACTTC
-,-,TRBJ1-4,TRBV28,CASRRLGRGGEKLFF,TGTGCCAGCAGACGCTTGGGGCGGGGAGGTGAAAAACTGTTTTTT
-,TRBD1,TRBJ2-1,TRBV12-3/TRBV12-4,CASSRPGGSEQFF,TGTGCCAGCAGCCGCCCAGGGGGCAGTGAGCAGTTCTTC
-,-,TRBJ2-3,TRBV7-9,CASSLYGDTQYF,TGTGCCAGCAGCTTATACGGAGATACGCAGTATTTT
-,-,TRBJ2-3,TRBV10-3,CAISESLQGGTDTQYF,TGTGCCATCAGTGAGTCTTTGCAGGGTGGTACAGATACGCAGTATTTT
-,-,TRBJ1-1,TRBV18,CASSPSRGAGTEAFF,TGTGCCAGCTCACCGTCCCGGGGGGCCGGCACTGAAGCTTTCTTT
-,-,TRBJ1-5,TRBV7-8,CASSLASPNQPQHF,TGTGCCAGCAGCTTAGCTAGCCCCAATCAGCCCCAGCATTTT
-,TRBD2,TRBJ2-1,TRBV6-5,CASSPGTSGYNEQFF,TGTGCCAGCAGTCCCGGGACTAGCGGCTACAATGAGCAGTTCTTC
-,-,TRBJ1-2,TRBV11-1,CASSDSEDYGYTF,TGTGCCAGCAGCGACTCGGAGGACTATGGCTACACCTTC
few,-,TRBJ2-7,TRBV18,CASSPGQGSSLGEQYF,TGTGCCAGCTCACCAGGGCAGGGTTCGTCCCTGGGTGAGCAGTACTTC
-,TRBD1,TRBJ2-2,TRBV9,CASSVQTGKFTGELFF,TGTGCCAGCAGCGTACAGACAGGGAAATTCACCGGGGAGCTGTTTTTT
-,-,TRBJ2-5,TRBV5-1,CASSLVGEGTQYF,TGCGCCAGCAGCTTGGTAGGGGAAGGGACCCAGTACTTC
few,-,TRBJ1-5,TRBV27,CASSLSGAGNQPQHF,TGTGCCAGCAGTTTATCGGGAGCGGGCAATCAGCCCCAGCATTTT
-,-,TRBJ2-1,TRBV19,CASSILQGGSYNEQFF,TGTGCCAGTAGTATTCTTCAGGGGGGCTCCTACAATGAGCAGTTCTTC
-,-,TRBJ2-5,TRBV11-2,CASTFNGVGSETQYF,TGTGCCAGCACCTTCAACGGGGTAGGGTCCGAGACCCAGTACTTC
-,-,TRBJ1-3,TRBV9,CASSLTAGFISGNTIYF,TGTGCCAGCAGCCTAACTGCGGGGTTTATTTCCGGAAACACCATATATTTT
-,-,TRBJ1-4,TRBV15,CATSRGRGQGNEKLFF,TGTGCCACCAGCAGAGGAAGAGGGCAGGGGAATGAAAAACTGTTTTTT
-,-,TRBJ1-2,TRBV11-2,CASSLDANRRYGYTF,TGTGCCAGCAGCTTAGATGCGAACAGACGCTATGGCTACACCTTC
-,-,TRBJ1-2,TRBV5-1,CASSLPGLFAAYTF,TGCGCCAGCAGCTTGCCCGGGTTGTTTGCGGCCTACACCTTC
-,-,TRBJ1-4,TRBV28,CATTRGAGDIEKLFF,TGTGCCACCACTCGTGGGGCAGGGGACATTGAAAAACTGTTTTTT
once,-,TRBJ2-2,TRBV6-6,CASTRGPPGELFF,TGTGCCAGCACCAGGGGACCCCCCGGGGAGCTGTTTTTT
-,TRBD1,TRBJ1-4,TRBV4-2,CASSQNGQGAEKLFF,TGTGCCAGCAGCCAGAATGGACAGGGGGCAGAAAAACTGTTTTTT
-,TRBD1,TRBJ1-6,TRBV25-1,CATQGQYDSPLHF,TGTGCCACCCAGGGACAGTATGATTCACCCCTCCACTTT
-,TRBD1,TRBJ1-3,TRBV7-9,CASSFRTGVDTIYF,TGTGCCAGCAGCTTTAGAACAGGGGTGGACACCATATATTTT
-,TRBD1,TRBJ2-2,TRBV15,CATSRARQGWELFF,TGTGCCACCAGCAGAGCTAGACAGGGGTGGGAGCTGTTTTTT
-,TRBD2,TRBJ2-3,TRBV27,CASSLSPSGGPSTDTQYF,TGTGCCAGCAGTTTATCGCCTAGCGGGGGACCTAGCACAGATACGCAGTATTTT
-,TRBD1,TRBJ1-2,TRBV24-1,CATSATGDGYTF,TGTGCCACCAGTGCGACAGGGGATGGCTACACCTTC
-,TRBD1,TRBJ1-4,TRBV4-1,CASSQDSLTGGAFNEKLFF,TGCGCCAGCAGCCAAGATTCCCTGACAGGGGGCGCGTTTAATGAAAAACTGTTTTTT
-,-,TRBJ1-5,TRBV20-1,CSASPLGNQPQHF,TGCAGTGCTAGTCCCCTAGGCAATCAGCCCCAGCATTTT